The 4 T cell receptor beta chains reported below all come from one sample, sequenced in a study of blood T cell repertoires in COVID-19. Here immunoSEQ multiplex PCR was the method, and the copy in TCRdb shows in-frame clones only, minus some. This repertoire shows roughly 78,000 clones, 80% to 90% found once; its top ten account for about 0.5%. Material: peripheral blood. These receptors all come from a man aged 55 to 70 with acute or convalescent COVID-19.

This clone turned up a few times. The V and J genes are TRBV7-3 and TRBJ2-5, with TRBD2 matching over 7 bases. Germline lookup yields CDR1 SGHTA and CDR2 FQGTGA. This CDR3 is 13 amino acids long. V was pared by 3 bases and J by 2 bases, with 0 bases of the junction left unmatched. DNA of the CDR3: TGTGCCAGCAGCTTGGGACTACAAGAGACCCAGTACTTC. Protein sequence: CASSLGLQETQYF.

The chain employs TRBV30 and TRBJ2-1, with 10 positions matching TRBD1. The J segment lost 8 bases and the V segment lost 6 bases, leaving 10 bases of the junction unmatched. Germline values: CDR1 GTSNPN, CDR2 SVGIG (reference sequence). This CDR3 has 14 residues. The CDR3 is CACTPRTGGDEQFF. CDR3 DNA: TGTGCCTGTACCCCCCGGACAGGGGGGGATGAGCAGTTCTTC.

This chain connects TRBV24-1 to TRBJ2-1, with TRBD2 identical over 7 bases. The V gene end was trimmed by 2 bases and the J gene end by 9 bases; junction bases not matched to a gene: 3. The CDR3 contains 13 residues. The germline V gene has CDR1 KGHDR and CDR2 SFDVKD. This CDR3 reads CATSDSPGGEQFF. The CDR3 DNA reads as TGTGCCACCAGTGATTCCCCGGGGGGTGAGCAGTTCTTC.

The DNA of the CDR3 is TGTGCCAGCAGATTTACTGACAGCTTGAACACTGAAGCTTTCTTT. As protein: CASRFTDSLNTEAFF. The chain combines TRBV6-5 with TRBJ1-1, with D possibly matching TRBD1 (5 bases). The V and J ends lost 6 bases and 0 bases respectively, with 14 bases between them. Germline CDR1 MNHEY, CDR2 SVGAGI. The CDR3 extends over 15 amino acids.